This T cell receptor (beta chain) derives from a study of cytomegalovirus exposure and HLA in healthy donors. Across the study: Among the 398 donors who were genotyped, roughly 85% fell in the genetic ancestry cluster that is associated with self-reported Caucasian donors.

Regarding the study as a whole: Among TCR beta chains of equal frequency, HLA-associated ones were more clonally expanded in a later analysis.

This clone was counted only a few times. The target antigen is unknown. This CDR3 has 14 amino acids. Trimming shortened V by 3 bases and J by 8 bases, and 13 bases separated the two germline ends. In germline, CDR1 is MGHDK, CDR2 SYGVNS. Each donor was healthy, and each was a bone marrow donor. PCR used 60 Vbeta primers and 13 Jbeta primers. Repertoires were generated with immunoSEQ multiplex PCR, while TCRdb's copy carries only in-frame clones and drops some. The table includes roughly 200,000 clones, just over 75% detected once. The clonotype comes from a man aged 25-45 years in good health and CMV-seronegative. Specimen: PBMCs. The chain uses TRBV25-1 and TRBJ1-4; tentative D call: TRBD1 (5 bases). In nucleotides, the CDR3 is TGTGCCAGCAGTGACGGCGGGGGGGGAGAAAAACTGTTTTTT. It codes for CASSDGGGGEKLFF.